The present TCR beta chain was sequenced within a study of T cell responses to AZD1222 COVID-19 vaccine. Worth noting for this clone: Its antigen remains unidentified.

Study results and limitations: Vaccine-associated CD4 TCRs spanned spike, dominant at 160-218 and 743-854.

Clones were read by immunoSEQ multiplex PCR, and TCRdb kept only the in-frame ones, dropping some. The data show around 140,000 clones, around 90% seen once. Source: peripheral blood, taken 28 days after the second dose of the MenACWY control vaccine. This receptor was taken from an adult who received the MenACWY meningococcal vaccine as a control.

The CDR3 here is CASSGTANTEAFF. The DNA for the CDR3 is TGCGCCAGCTCCGGGACAGCCAACACTGAAGCTTTCTTT. The V call is TRBV10-1, the J call TRBJ1-1, with 7 nucleotides matching TRBD1. Germline values: CDR1 WNHNN, CDR2 SYGVQD (reference sequence). The CDR3 is 13 amino acids. V shed 8 bases and J 2 bases; nucleotides not matched to a gene: 5.